One and the same sample provided the 5 T cell receptor beta chains below, sequenced in a study of blood T cells in healthy people across ages. Primers used in a second PCR of roughly 6 to 11 cycles were a sample-barcoded 5' primer and a J-beta primer mix. From the 5' RACE reads, TCRdb called clonotypes with MiXCR, one entry per CDR3 protein. The sample records some 1.6 million distinct CDR3 sequences, around 35% being singletons. Sequenced input: blood. The receptors derive from a woman in her thirties in good health.

The V and J genes are TRBV15 and TRBJ2-1, with a tentative D call TRBD2 (6 bases). V lost 1 base to trimming and J lost 4 bases, with 14 bases between them. This CDR3 region has 16 residues. Germline loops: CDR1 LNHNV, CDR2 YYDKDF (reference sequence). The DNA for the CDR3 is TGTGCCACCAGCAGAGTTAGGGCTAGCGATTACAATGAGCAGTTCTTC. As protein: CATSRVRASDYNEQFF.

In this sample, this clonotype turned up once. The junction does not match germline at one end; this may be a read error. J is TRBJ2-7 and V is TRBV7-2; D gene unclear. This CDR3 region has 15 residues. Germline V lookup: CDR1 SGHTA, CDR2 FQGNSA. The CDR3 DNA is TGTGCCAGCAGCTCTTCTGGCGCGAGCTCCTACGAGCGGTACTTC. Protein: CASSSSGASSYERYF.

The V and J genes are TRBV11-2 and TRBJ2-7; D possibly corresponds to TRBD1 (7 bases). Trimming took off 5 bases at V and 3 bases at J, with 17 bases between the two ends. The CDR3 length is 15 residues. Germline values: CDR1 SGHAT, CDR2 FQNNGV. As DNA, the CDR3 is TGTGCCAGCAGCCGGCTGCGGGACAGATACTACGAGCAGTACTTC. This sequence encodes CASSRLRDRYYEQYF.

The gene calls are TRBV20-1 and TRBJ2-7; D is perhaps TRBD2 (5 bases). Germline CDR1 is DFQATT and CDR2 is SNEGSKA (reference sequence). Trimming removed 6 bases from V and 4 bases from J, with 7 bases in between. CDR3 length equals 10 residues. The CDR3 spells CSAEDYEQYV. CDR3 nucleotide sequence: TGCAGTGCGGAGGATTACGAGCAGTACGTC.

The sample holds many counts of this clonotype. The chain carries TRBV29-1 and TRBJ2-5, with D hard to call. The CDR3 length is 14 residues. The germline V gene has CDR1 SQVTM and CDR2 ANQGSEA. V was trimmed by 4 bases and J by 0 bases, leaving 12 bases between them. CDR3 DNA: TGCAGCGTTGGGAGCTGGGTCGACCAAGAGACCCAGTACTTC. Translating it yields CSVGSWVDQETQYF.